This is a list of T cell receptor beta chains from one sample in a study of T cell responses to AZD1222 COVID-19 vaccine. Only in-frame clones appear in the TCRdb table, and some are missing; sequencing was by immunoSEQ multiplex PCR. In the table there are some 84,000 clones, around 85% of which are singletons. Source: peripheral blood, taken 28 days after the second AZD1222 dose. These receptors were obtained from an adult who received the AZD1222 COVID-19 vaccine. Both conserved end residues are part of each CDR3. D genes are given only for firm matches. Clone size is not always given. Where it is, it says once, few, many or a class for expanded clones.

- | - | TRBJ1-1 | TRBV3-1/TRBV3-2 | TGTGCCAGCAGCCAGCGTCAGGAGACTGAAGCTTTCTTT | CASSQRQETEAFF
- | TRBD1 | TRBJ2-7 | TRBV18 | TGTGCCAGCTCACCACCGACAGGGGGGTACGGGGACGAGCAGTACTTC | CASSPPTGGYGDEQYF
- | - | TRBJ1-2 | TRBV6-5 | TGTGCCAGCAGTTTTTCGGGCAGTCACTATGGCTACACCTTC | CASSFSGSHYGYTF
- | - | TRBJ2-7 | TRBV10-2 | TGCGCCAGCAGTGAGGGGCAACCCTACGAGCAGTACTTC | CASSEGQPYEQYF
- | - | TRBJ2-1 | TRBV9 | TGTGCCAGCAGCGTAGGAGTAGGCAATGAGCAGTTCTTC | CASSVGVGNEQFF
- | TRBD2 | TRBJ2-3 | TRBV5-1 | TGCGCCAGCAGTTCCGGACTAGCGGGGCCCACAGATACGCAGTATTTT | CASSSGLAGPTDTQYF
- | - | TRBJ1-5 | TRBV18 | TGTGCCAGCCCTTTGGCCTCCTTAACGGATAGCAATCAGCCCCAGCATTTT | CASPLASLTDSNQPQHF
- | - | TRBJ2-1 | TRBV7-3 | TGTGCCAGCAGCCCCCCCATGAGCGATGAGCAGTTCTTC | CASSPPMSDEQFF
- | TRBD1 | TRBJ2-1 | TRBV2 | TGTGCCAGCAGTGATCAGGGGGCCTACAATGAGCAGTTCTTC | CASSDQGAYNEQFF
- | TRBD2 | TRBJ2-1 | TRBV24-1 | TGTGCCACCAGTGATGGGACTAGCGGGGGGACCTACAATGAGCAGTTCTTC | CATSDGTSGGTYNEQFF
- | TRBD1 | TRBJ1-5 | TRBV7-2 | TGTGCCAGCAGCTGGGGACAGGGAGGCAATCAGCCCCAGCATTTT | CASSWGQGGNQPQHF
- | TRBD1 | TRBJ2-7 | TRBV25-1 | TGTGCCAGCAGTTCAACTGAGACAGGGGAAGTATCCTACGAGCAGTACTTC | CASSSTETGEVSYEQYF
- | TRBD2 | TRBJ2-1 | TRBV5-4 | TGTGCCAGCAGCTTGTCTACTAGCGGGGGTTACAATGAGCAGTTCTTC | CASSLSTSGGYNEQFF
once | - | TRBJ2-2 | TRBV21-1 | TGTGCCAGCAGCAAGGGACAGGGGGCGGTTGCCGGGGAGCTGTTTTTT | CASSKGQGAVAGELFF
few | - | TRBJ1-1 | TRBV10-3 | TGTGCCATCAGTGGACAAACTTGGGCTATGAACACTGAAGCTTTCTTT | CAISGQTWAMNTEAFF
- | TRBD1 | TRBJ1-4 | TRBV9 | TGTGCCAGCAGCAGAGACAGGGGCGTTAATGAAAAACTGTTTTTT | CASSRDRGVNEKLFF
few | TRBD2 | TRBJ2-7 | TRBV7-2 | TGTGCCAGCAGCTTCGGATCCCTAGCGGGGGTAAAGCAGTACTTC | CASSFGSLAGVKQYF
- | - | TRBJ1-2 | TRBV21-1 | TGTGCCAGCAGCACTATCGGGACAGGGCATGGCTACACCTTC | CASSTIGTGHGYTF
- | - | TRBJ2-2 | TRBV9 | TGTGCCAGCAGCGTAGCAGCCCGAGGCTCCGGGGAGCTGTTTTTT | CASSVAARGSGELFF
- | - | TRBJ2-3 | TRBV9 | TGTGCCAGCAGCACCGAGACAGGACGTTACACAGATACGCAGTATTTT | CASSTETGRYTDTQYF
- | - | TRBJ2-7 | TRBV21-1 | TGTGCCCTAGTGGGCGGATCCTACGAGCAGTACTTC | CALVGGSYEQYF
few | - | TRBJ1-5 | TRBV6-2/TRBV6-3 | TGTGCCAGCAGTTACTCGGTCCACGGGCAGCCCCAGCATTTT | CASSYSVHGQPQHF
- | - | TRBJ1-2 | TRBV6-2/TRBV6-3 | TGTGCCAGCAGTTCAGCACAGGGAGGGGACTATGGCTACACCTTC | CASSSAQGGDYGYTF
- | - | TRBJ2-7 | TRBV2 | TGTGCCAGCAGTGAACCCTTGGGATTGACAGAGAACTCCTACGAGCAGTACTTC | CASSEPLGLTENSYEQYF
once | - | TRBJ2-2 | TRBV13 | TGTGCCAGCAGCTTAGGATTAGGGGAGCTGTTTTTT | CASSLGLGELFF
- | TRBD2 | TRBJ2-5 | TRBV7-9 | TGTGCCAGCAGCTCCGGGACTAGCGGGGGGCCGTACCAAGAGACCCAGTACTTC | CASSSGTSGGPYQETQYF
- | TRBD2 | TRBJ2-5 | TRBV11-1 | TGTGCCAGCAGCTCCCGGGGAGGGTTCACGGAAGAGACCCAGTACTTC | CASSSRGGFTEETQYF
- | - | TRBJ2-3 | TRBV7-2 | TGTGCCAGCAGCTTACCCTCAGATACGCAGTATTTT | CASSLPSDTQYF
- | - | TRBJ2-2 | TRBV11-1 | TGTGCCAGCAGCCAACGACAGGACGGGGAGCTGTTTTTT | CASSQRQDGELFF
once | TRBD1 | TRBJ1-6 | TRBV5-1 | TGCGCCAGCAGCTTCAGGGGGCTAAATTCACCCCTCCACTTT | CASSFRGLNSPLHF
- | TRBD1 | TRBJ2-1 | TRBV11-3 | TGTGCCAGCAGCTCCCCGGGACAGGGGGGCAATGAGCAGTTCTTC | CASSSPGQGGNEQFF
- | - | TRBJ1-4 | TRBV19 | TGTGCCAGTACCTCTGGCGGTCGGGAAAAACTGTTTTTT | CASTSGGREKLFF
- | TRBD1 | TRBJ2-7 | TRBV28 | TGTGCCAGCAGTTCGACGACAGGGGAGACCTACGAGCAGTACTTC | CASSSTTGETYEQYF
- | - | TRBJ2-3 | TRBV5-4 | TGTGCCAGCAGCTTGGAACAGCCCACAGATACGCAGTATTTT | CASSLEQPTDTQYF
- | TRBD1 | TRBJ2-1 | TRBV4-1 | TGCGCCAGCAGCCAATCTCTTGACAGGGGACGTGAGAGGTTCTTC | CASSQSLDRGRERFF
- | TRBD1 | TRBJ1-2 | TRBV19 | TGTGCCAGTATGAAGAGACAGGGGTATGGCTACACCTTC | CASMKRQGYGYTF
- | - | TRBJ1-6 | TRBV2 | TGTGCCAGCAGGGAGGATTCACCCCTCCACTTT | CASREDSPLHF
- | - | TRBJ1-2 | TRBV27 | TGTGCCAGCTCCTTGGGGGGGAACTATGGCTACACCTTC | CASSLGGNYGYTF
- | TRBD1 | TRBJ2-7 | TRBV25-1 | TGTGCCAGCAGTCGCACCGGGACAGGTTTTAACTCCTACGAGCAGTACTTC | CASSRTGTGFNSYEQYF
- | TRBD1 | TRBJ2-2 | TRBV10-1 | TGCGCCAGCAGTGACCTAAAAGGGGGACGGACAGGGTGCACCGGGGAGCTGTTTTTT | CASSDLKGGRTGCTGELFF
- | TRBD1 | TRBJ1-5 | TRBV27 | TGTGCCAGCAGTTTAAACAGGGGTCAGCCCCAGCATTTT | CASSLNRGQPQHF
few | TRBD2 | TRBJ2-3 | TRBV5-5 | TGTGCCAGCAGCTTGACAGGGACTAGCGGGAGAGATACGCAGTATTTT | CASSLTGTSGRDTQYF
- | - | TRBJ2-7 | TRBV19 | TGTGCCAGTACCCAACAAGGCGGGGCCTACGAGCAGTACTTC | CASTQQGGAYEQYF
- | - | TRBJ1-1 | TRBV10-3 | TGTGCCATCAGTGCGGGTCCAACGGATATCTCTGAAGCTTTCTTT | CAISAGPTDISEAFF
- | TRBD1 | TRBJ2-7 | TRBV13 | TGTGCCAGCAGCGTATCACAGGGGATGGGGCAAAACGAGCAGTACTTC | CASSVSQGMGQNEQYF
- | - | TRBJ2-3 | TRBV6-4 | TGTGCCAGCAGTGAGCCGGGGGCCGATACGCAGTATTTT | CASSEPGADTQYF
- | - | TRBJ2-5 | TRBV2 | TGTGCCAGCAGTATCACACAAGAGACCCAGTACTTC | CASSITQETQYF
- | TRBD1 | TRBJ1-4 | TRBV6-2/TRBV6-3 | TGTGCCAGCAGTTACTGGGGACAGTGGGCAACTAATGAAAAACTGTTTTTT | CASSYWGQWATNEKLFF
few | TRBD2 | TRBJ2-5 | TRBV7-9 | TGTGCCAGCAGCCTTAGCGGGGGGGCCGGTGGAGAGACCCAGTACTTC | CASSLSGGAGGETQYF
- | TRBD2 | TRBJ2-3 | TRBV11-2 | TGTGCCAGCAGCCCAGGTTATCGGGGGGGCACAGATACGCAGTATTTT | CASSPGYRGGTDTQYF